The clone carrying this T cell receptor beta chain was seen only once. These data originate in a study of blood T cell repertoires in COVID-19. Study information: From T cells, B-cell-depleted T cells, or PBMCs came the material, which was cDNA or gDNA.

Assay used: immunoSEQ multiplex PCR; TCRdb lists only in-frame clones, some missing. Among over 200,000 clones listed, 80% to 90% were seen once. Cohort 3 recovered donors had two negative PCRs, clearance, or symptom resolution. CDR3 length: 12 residues. Germline V lookup: CDR1 SNHLY, CDR2 FYNNEI. Trimming stripped 7 bases from V and 5 bases from J, with 10 bases between. The sequenced sample consisted of PBMCs or T cells enriched from blood (not recorded which). The clonotype was recovered from a woman aged 45-59 years who had recovered from COVID-19. The genes are TRBV2 and TRBJ2-3; tentatively, D is TRBD2 (6 bases). CDR3 in amino acids: CASTTGEDTQYF. Written as DNA, the CDR3 is TGTGCCAGCACTACGGGGGAAGATACGCAGTATTTT. The whole variable domain, filled in from reference TRBV2 and TRBJ2-3, reads EPEVTQTPSHQVTQMGQEVILRCVPISNHLYFYWYRQILGQKVEFLVSFYNNEISEKSEIFDDQFSVERPDGSNFTLKIRSTKLEDSAMYFCASTTGEDTQYFGPGTRLTVL.